This T cell receptor (beta chain) emerged from a study of T cell responses to AZD1222 COVID-19 vaccine. Only in-frame clones appear in the TCRdb table, and some are missing; sequencing was by immunoSEQ multiplex PCR. Found here are 40,000 to 45,000 clones, around three quarters of them singletons; the top ten hold under 5%. CDR1 is SEHNR and CDR2 is FQNEAQ in the germline V gene (reference sequence). Germline trimming cut 5 bases from V and 5 bases from J; bases unmatched to any gene: 6. This CDR3 has 14 residues. The chain is built from TRBV7-9 and TRBJ1-1, with 9 bases matching TRBD1. Sample: peripheral blood, taken on day 0 of AZD1222 vaccination. The sequence derives from an adult in good health. CDR3 DNA: TGTGCCAGCAGCGGAAGACAGGGGGGAACTGAAGCTTTCTTT. Its protein product is CASSGRQGGTEAFF.